The 21 T cell receptor beta chains below come from one sample, sequenced in a study of T-cell reconstitution after alpha-beta-depleted transplantation in children. Unique molecular identifiers tagged the TCRbeta library. TCRdb redid the calling of the PCR reads with MiXCR, one entry per CDR3 protein. This table has about 200,000 distinct CDR3 sequences, approximately 6% appearing once. The sequences come from PBMCs, collected before TCRalphabeta/CD19-depleted stem cell transplant. All receptors come from a girl less than two years old with combined immunodeficiency, due to receive a stem cell transplant.

The table lists this clonotype with a few counts. The chain recombines TRBV28 with TRBJ1-4; tentative D call: TRBD1 (6 bases). The V end lost 6 bases, the J end lost 7 bases, and 15 bases lay between the germline ends. This CDR3 comprises 14 residues. Germline values: CDR1 MDHEN, CDR2 SYDVKM. CDR3 nucleotides: TGTGCCAGCAGATATCCCGGGACACTTGAAAAACTGTTTTTT. Protein: CASRYPGTLEKLFF. Looking up the rest from reference TRBV28 and TRBJ1-4 gives the full variable domain: DVKVTQSSRYLVKRTGEKVFLECVQDMDHENMFWYRQDPGLGLRLIYFSYDVKMKEKGDIPEGYSVSREKKERFSLILESASTNQTSMYLCASRYPGTLEKLFFGSGTQLSVL.

This clonotype has at least ten counts. The gene calls are TRBV5-6 and TRBJ2-2, with D hard to call. The V and J ends lost 2 bases and 6 bases respectively, with 8 bases between them. The length of the CDR3 is 13 residues. Germline CDR1 is SGHDT and CDR2 is YYEEEE. CDR3 DNA sequence: TGTGCCAGCAGCTTAGTCTGGGCCGGGGAGCTGTTTTTT. As protein: CASSLVWAGELFF.

As for this clonotype: A much larger clone lies one base from this, so it may be a read error. The chain combines TRBV7-2 with TRBJ1-4; maybe TRBD1 (5 bases). This CDR3 has 14 amino acids. From germline, CDR1 is SGHTA and CDR2 FQGNSA. Trimming left V 5 bases short and J 2 bases short, with 9 bases between. The CDR3 loop is CASSGGTTNEKLFF. CDR3 in DNA: TGTGCCAGCAGCGGCGGGACGACTAATGAAAAACTGTTTTTT.

This clonotype showed up many times. V and J are TRBV11-3 and TRBJ2-1, with D possibly being TRBD1 (6 bases). Germline values: CDR1 SGHNT, CDR2 YENEEA. The V end was cut by 0 bases, the J end by 6 bases, with 15 bases between. The CDR3 loop spans 16 amino acids. Written as DNA, the CDR3 is TGTGCCAGCAGCTTAGATGGGGGCCGAGTCTCCAATGAGCAGTTCTTC. Protein: CASSLDGGRVSNEQFF.

This clonotype occurred many times. The chain is built from TRBV27 and TRBJ2-1; perhaps D is TRBD1 or TRBD2 (5 bases each). The V and J ends lost 6 bases and 6 bases respectively, with 12 bases between them. The germline gives CDR1 MNHEY, CDR2 SMNVEV (reference sequence). The CDR3 sequence is 13 residues long. CDR3 DNA: TGTGCCAGCAGGTTTGGGGGTAGCAATGAGCAGTTCTTC. Its translation: CASRFGGSNEQFF.

This clonotype was detected ten times or more. The J gene is TRBJ2-5, the V gene TRBV12-3 or TRBV12-4; tentative D call: TRBD1 (5 bases). The germline V and J ends were trimmed by 1 base and 4 bases, with 10 bases remaining between them. The CDR3 covers 14 residues. The CDR3 coding sequence is TGTGCCAGCAGTTTAGTCCAGGGCGGAGAGACCCAGTACTTC. It specifies CASSLVQGGETQYF.

To note about this clonotype: A much more abundant neighbour one base away suggests this may be a read error. The rearrangement uses TRBV27 and TRBJ2-1, with D perhaps matching TRBD1 or TRBD2 (6 bases each). Germline CDR1 reads MNHEY; CDR2 reads SMNVEV (reference sequence). The ends were cut back, 6 bases at V and 4 bases at J, with 22 bases in the middle. There are 17 residues in the CDR3. CDR3 residues: CASSDPSGAGEYNEQFF. The CDR3 coding sequence is TGTGCCAGCAGCGATCCCTCGGGGGCAGGGGAGTACAATGAGCAGTTCTTC.

The sample holds many counts of this clonotype. This chain links TRBV7-2 with TRBJ2-5; D possibly corresponds to TRBD2 (6 bases). The germline V gene encodes CDR1 SGHTA and CDR2 FQGNSA. This CDR3 spans 17 amino acids. V was clipped by 1 base and J by 5 bases, with 20 bases between them. CDR3 region: CASSLGYGGGSGETQYF. CDR3 DNA: TGTGCCAGCAGCTTAGGGTACGGGGGAGGTTCCGGGGAGACCCAGTACTTC.

Note on this clonotype: The junction differs from germline at one of its ends, possibly a read error. The V gene is TRBV5-1, the J gene TRBJ2-1; D is undetermined. In germline, CDR1 is SGHRS, CDR2 YFSETQ. The CDR3 is 16 residues long. In nucleotides, the CDR3 is TGCGCCAGCAGCTTGGACGGTCCCCCGGGCTACACTGAGCAGTTCTTC. Encoded protein: CASSLDGPPGYTEQFF.

This clonotype was detected many times. In nucleotides, the CDR3 is TGTGCCAGCAGCCCCCCAAAACGCCGGGATAGCTCCTACGAGCAGTACTTC. It yields the protein CASSPPKRRDSSYEQYF. The chain employs TRBV7-9 and TRBJ2-7, with TRBD2 as a possible D gene (5 bases). This CDR3 contains 17 residues. Trimming took 5 bases from V and 0 from J, leaving 20 bases between them. Germline CDR1 SEHNR, CDR2 FQNEAQ (reference sequence).

This clonotype turned up a few times. This chain links TRBV4-1 with TRBJ2-5, with D maybe TRBD2 (6 bases). This CDR3 is 13 amino acids long. CDR1 MGHRA and CDR2 YSYEKL come from the germline V gene. The V and J ends lost 4 bases and 5 bases respectively, with 11 bases between them. CDR3 nucleotide sequence: TGCGCCAGCAGCCGAGTCGGAGGGGAGACCCAGTACTTC. It encodes CASSRVGGETQYF.

This clonotype turned up a few times. The chain employs TRBV4-1 and TRBJ2-5, with 8 bases identical to TRBD2. The V segment lost 1 base and the J segment 1 base; nucleotides outside the gene matches: 11. The CDR3 contains 18 residues. Germline values: CDR1 MGHRA, CDR2 YSYEKL. CDR3 nucleotides: TGCGCCAGCAGCCAAGTGCCAGCGGGGGCCGGACGCCAAGAGACCCAGTACTTC. It encodes CASSQVPAGAGRQETQYF.

The genes are TRBV5-1 and TRBJ2-7; 10 positions match TRBD2. The trim removed 0 bases at V and 3 bases at J, leaving 6 bases unmatched. The germline V gene encodes CDR1 SGHRS and CDR2 YFSETQ. The CDR3 extends over 16 amino acids. The CDR3 is CASSLEGLAPHYEQYF. The CDR3 DNA reads TGCGCCAGCAGCTTGGAGGGACTAGCGCCCCACTACGAGCAGTACTTC.

This clonotype has ten or more counts. The chain links TRBV4-1 to TRBJ2-3, with 9 bases lining up with TRBD2. The CDR3 length is 15 residues. Germline V gives CDR1 MGHRA, CDR2 YSYEKL. V dropped 2 bases and J dropped 1; count of bases not matched to a gene: 1. CDR3 in DNA: TGCGCCAGCAGCCAAATAGCGGGGGGCACAGATACGCAGTATTTT. Protein: CASSQIAGGTDTQYF.

This clonotype occurred many times. V is TRBV20-1 and J is TRBJ2-1; TRBD2 might be the D (6 bases). The germline CDR1 and CDR2 sequences are DFQATT and SNEGSKA (reference sequence). V lost 1 base and J 1 base, leaving 14 bases between the germline ends. The CDR3 sequence is 16 residues long. The DNA of the CDR3 is TGCAGTGCTAGAGTGTTCGGCGGGGCTTCCTACAATGAGCAGTTCTTC. Its protein product is CSARVFGGASYNEQFF.

The rearrangement joins TRBV27 to TRBJ2-5; 8 positions agree with TRBD2. Germline CDR1 reads MNHEY; CDR2 reads SMNVEV (reference sequence). The J segment lost 5 bases and the V segment lost 10 bases, leaving 12 bases of the junction unmatched. This CDR3 region has 14 residues. The CDR3, as DNA: TGTGCCACAAAGACGTGGACTAGCACTGAGACCCAGTACTTC. Translating it yields CATKTWTSTETQYF.

This clonotype was counted ten times or more. The chain employs TRBV28 and TRBJ2-1; tentative D call: TRBD1 (6 bases). This CDR3 is built from 14 residues. Germline-derived CDR1 and CDR2 are MDHEN and SYDVKM. Trimming took off 2 bases at V and 4 bases at J, with 9 bases between the two ends. In DNA, the CDR3 is TGTGCCAGCAGTTTAGGGACACCTTACAATGAGCAGTTCTTC. It codes for CASSLGTPYNEQFF. The variable domain in full, with the rest retrieved from reference TRBV28 and TRBJ2-1, is DVKVTQSSRYLVKRTGEKVFLECVQDMDHENMFWYRQDPGLGLRLIYFSYDVKMKEKGDIPEGYSVSREKKERFSLILESASTNQTSMYLCASSLGTPYNEQFFGPGTRLTVL.

This chain connects TRBV9 to TRBJ1-2; D is uncertain. Germline values: CDR1 SGDLS, CDR2 YYNGEE. The CDR3 runs 13 residues. Deletions cut 6 bases from V and 4 bases from J, with 13 bases between. DNA for the CDR3: TGTGCCAGCAAGGATGGGTCCCCCTATGGCTACACCTTC. Its protein product is CASKDGSPYGYTF.

This clonotype was counted at least ten times. The V gene is TRBV12-3 or TRBV12-4, the J gene TRBJ2-3, with D hard to call. V lost 6 bases to trimming and J lost 0 bases, with 13 bases between them. The CDR3 has 15 amino acids. CDR3 in DNA: TGTGCCAGCAGGATCCTAGAGTCTAGCACAGATACGCAGTATTTT. Protein product: CASRILESSTDTQYF.

This clonotype appeared many times. The chain has TRBV18 and TRBJ2-7; maybe TRBD2 (5 bases). V gave up 3 bases and J gave up 3 bases, with 9 bases separating them. The CDR3 sequence is 13 residues long. Germline values: CDR1 KGHSH, CDR2 LQKENI. This CDR3 is CASSPGVIYEQYF. Here the CDR3 DNA reads TGTGCCAGCTCACCCGGGGTTATCTACGAGCAGTACTTC. The complete variable domain, with remaining parts taken from reference TRBV18 and TRBJ2-7, reads NAGVMQNPRHLVRRRGQEARLRCSPMKGHSHVYWYRQLPEEGLKFMVYLQKENIIDESGMPKERFSAEFPKEGPSILRIQQVVRGDSAAYFCASSPGVIYEQYFGPGTRLTVT.

This clonotype has at least ten counts. The V call is TRBV7-8, the J call TRBJ2-3, with D unclear. Germline V gene sequence: CDR1 SGHVS, CDR2 FQNEAQ. This CDR3 has 14 amino acids. V was cut by 1 base and J by 3 bases, with 8 bases left in between. The CDR3 protein is CASSLGFGTDTQYF. The CDR3 DNA follows: TGTGCCAGCAGCTTAGGATTTGGGACAGATACGCAGTATTTT.